This T cell receptor beta chain is from a study of blood T cell repertoires in COVID-19. Study overall: Spain, Italy and the United States supplied samples that represented acute and convalescent COVID-19. PBMCs, B-cell-depleted T cells, or T cells provided the cDNA or gDNA that made up the material.

In the study's own analysis: Reference gene primers were amplified, and this amplification served to estimate nucleated cell counts. TCRdb keeps only in-frame clones here, not all; method: immunoSEQ multiplex PCR. The D gene and trimming were derived from the DNA, and the V and J assignments and clone size from that table. The table includes tens of thousands of clones, over 80% detected once. Trimming pared 5 bases from V and 0 bases from J, leaving 20 bases between. Per the germline V gene, CDR1 is SGHAT and CDR2 is FQNNGV. This CDR3 has 18 amino acids. This chain connects TRBV11-2 to TRBJ1-3; TRBD1 is a possible D gene (5 bases). The TCR was taken from an older woman with active COVID-19. The sample comprised peripheral blood. The CDR3 coding sequence is TGTGCCAGCAGCCCTCGGGGAGGGACTGTAAGCTCTGGAAACACCATATATTTT. It yields the protein CASSPRGGTVSSGNTIYF.